The 32 T cell receptor beta chains presented below share a single source sample, sequenced in a study of high-grade serous ovarian cancer treatment subgroups. Sequencing was performed with immunoSEQ multiplex PCR; in TCRdb, only in-frame clones are kept and a portion is missing. The sample includes about 5,000 clones, approximately 78% of them seen just once. The tumor samples were collected prior to definitive surgery or chemotherapy. Sequencing was performed on tumor tissue. These receptors came from a human donor with high-grade serous ovarian cancer.

The rearrangement links TRBV2 to TRBJ2-7; 7 bases fit TRBD1. J lost 3 bases, V lost 6 bases, and 5 bases had no gene match. Germline-derived CDR1 and CDR2 are SNHLY and FYNNEI. CDR3 length equals 13 residues. The CDR3 loop reads CASRRDRGYEQYF. The CDR3 nucleotides read TGTGCCAGCAGAAGGGACAGAGGCTACGAGCAGTACTTC.

This chain uses TRBV7-9 with TRBJ2-2; perhaps D is TRBD1 or TRBD2 (5 bases each). This CDR3 contains 18 residues. V lost 7 bases to trimming and J lost 1 base, with 22 bases between them. The germline V gene encodes CDR1 SEHNR and CDR2 FQNEAQ (reference sequence). CDR3 sequence: CASTVGTDFRKNTGELFF. The CDR3 DNA is TGTGCCAGCACAGTAGGGACGGACTTCAGAAAGAACACCGGGGAGCTGTTTTTT. Drawing the rest from reference TRBV7-9 and TRBJ2-2, the complete variable domain is DTGVSQNPRHKITKRGQNVTFRCDPISEHNRLYWYRQTLGQGPEFLTYFQNEAQLEKSRLLSDRFSAERPKGSFSTLEIQRTEQGDSAMYLCASTVGTDFRKNTGELFFGEGSRLTVL.

The V call is TRBV7-9, the J call TRBJ1-1; no definite D call. V was shortened by 7 bases and J by 1 base, with 13 bases between the two germline ends. The germline V gene encodes CDR1 SEHNR and CDR2 FQNEAQ (reference sequence). This CDR3 has 14 residues. DNA of the CDR3: TGTGCCAGCACCCCCAAGGTAACGAACACTGAAGCTTTCTTT. It codes for CASTPKVTNTEAFF.

The gene calls are TRBV7-2 and TRBJ2-1; 12 bases are shared with TRBD2. CDR3 size: 19 residues. With V trimmed by 1 base and J by 0 bases, 7 bases remained unmatched. The germline V gene encodes CDR1 SGHTA and CDR2 FQGNSA. This chain's CDR3 is CASSLGRETSGSSYNEQFF. The CDR3 coding sequence is TGTGCCAGCAGCTTAGGTAGGGAGACTAGCGGGAGCTCCTACAATGAGCAGTTCTTC.

V gene TRBV2 combines with J gene TRBJ1-6; 9 nucleotides align to TRBD1. This CDR3 spans 14 amino acids. V shed 5 bases, J shed 6 bases, and the junction held 2 bases outside the gene matches. The germline V gene has CDR1 SNHLY and CDR2 FYNNEI. The CDR3 bases are TGTGCCAGCAGTCCGGGACAGGGTAATTCACCCCTCCACTTT. It is translated as CASSPGQGNSPLHF.

V is TRBV5-1 and J is TRBJ2-7; 10 bases match TRBD2. This CDR3 spans 14 amino acids. The V and J ends lost 2 bases and 2 bases, in that order; junction bases with no gene match: 1. The germline CDR1 and CDR2 sequences are SGHRS and YFSETQ. The DNA of the CDR3 is TGCGCCAGCAGCTTAAGCGGGAGGGCCTACGAGCAGTACTTC. It translates to CASSLSGRAYEQYF.

V is TRBV7-6 and J is TRBJ2-7; D tentatively reads TRBD1 or TRBD2 (5 bases each). Germline values: CDR1 SGHVS, CDR2 FNYEAQ. V was clipped by 8 bases and J by 2 bases, with 16 bases between them. The CDR3 runs 14 residues. In DNA, the CDR3 is TGTGCCAGCGCTCACAACGTGGGGGCCTACGAGCAGTACTTC. Protein product: CASAHNVGAYEQYF.

The rearrangement links TRBV4-2 to TRBJ1-1, with 12 bases identical to TRBD1. This CDR3 has 15 amino acids. V trimming: 4 bases; J trimming: 1 base; junction bases outside the gene matches: 1. Germline V gene sequence: CDR1 LGHNA, CDR2 YNFKEQ. CDR3 loop: CASSPGQGANTEAFF. DNA for the CDR3: TGTGCCAGCAGCCCGGGACAGGGGGCGAACACTGAAGCTTTCTTT.

This chain connects TRBV21-1 to TRBJ1-1. TRBV21-1 is a pseudogene locus. The CDR3 sequence is 22 residues long. CDR3 protein: CASSKRGGLLGRAFKTTTEAFF. The CDR3 DNA follows: TGTGCCAGCAGCAAGCGGGGGGGACTACTCGGACGGGCTTTCAAAACGACGACTGAAGCTTTCTTT.

The rearrangement uses TRBV15 and TRBJ2-3; D is undetermined. V gave up 6 bases and J gave up 3 bases, with 16 bases separating them. The germline gives CDR1 LNHNV, CDR2 YYDKDF (reference sequence). CDR3 length: 15 residues. The CDR3 nucleotides are TGTGCCACCAGGCAAGGACGCAGCGAGACAGATACGCAGTATTTT. Translating it yields CATRQGRSETDTQYF.

The chain carries TRBV12-2 and TRBJ2-5; no DNA check was done on the table's D call, TRBD1. TRBV12-2 is flagged as a pseudogene. This CDR3 contains 11 residues. The CDR3 DNA reads as TGTGCAAGTCGCTCACAAGAGACCCAGTACTTC. Its translation: CASRSQETQYF.

V usage is TRBV5-1 and J usage is TRBJ2-5, with 7 bases lining up with TRBD1. Germline CDR1 is SGHRS and CDR2 is YFSETQ. V shed 0 bases and J 2 bases; nucleotides not matched to a gene: 1. This CDR3 has 14 residues. The chain's CDR3 is CASSLGDSQETQYF. CDR3 coding DNA: TGCGCCAGCAGCTTGGGGGACAGTCAAGAGACCCAGTACTTC. Complete variable domain (other parts from reference TRBV5-1 and TRBJ2-5): KAGVTQTPRYLIKTRGQQVTLSCSPISGHRSVSWYQQTPGQGLQFLFEYFSETQRNKGNFPGRFSGRQFSNSRSEMNVSTLELGDSALYLCASSLGDSQETQYFGPGTRLLVL.

This chain joins TRBV28 and TRBJ1-1; D gene ambiguous. Trimming took off 5 bases at V and 1 base at J, with 11 bases between the two ends. The CDR3 runs to 14 residues. Germline assignment: CDR1 MDHEN and CDR2 SYDVKM. The CDR3 reads CASSPSWENTEAFF. In nucleotides, the CDR3 is TGTGCCAGCAGTCCCTCCTGGGAGAACACTGAAGCTTTCTTT.

V and J are TRBV19 and TRBJ1-1; D may be TRBD1 (5 bases). The CDR3 length is 16 residues. Germline V gene data show CDR1 as LNHDA and CDR2 as SQIVND (reference sequence). Deletions cut 7 bases from V and 6 bases from J, with 24 bases between. The CDR3 DNA is TGTGCCAGTAACCCCCGGAATATCAGGGAACAATCTGAAGCTTTCTTT. It is translated as CASNPRNIREQSEAFF.

The chain has TRBV28 and TRBJ1-5; no reliable D call. This CDR3 has 15 amino acids. The germline CDR1 and CDR2 sequences are MDHEN and SYDVKM. The V gene lost 3 bases and the J gene lost 7 bases, with 16 bases spanning the gap. The CDR3 DNA reads as TGTGCCAGCAGTTTTGGCGGGCAATTGGAACAGCCCCAGCATTTT. Encoded protein: CASSFGGQLEQPQHF.

This clone was recorded once. The gene calls are TRBV5-4 and TRBJ1-5; TRBD1 matches at 8 bases. Germline V CDR1 and CDR2: SGHNT, YYREEE (reference sequence). V lost 3 bases and J lost 3; bases outside the gene matches: 8. The CDR3 spans 16 residues. CDR3 sequence reads: CASSSYEQGDNQPQHF. The CDR3 DNA reads TGTGCCAGCAGCTCATATGAACAGGGGGACAATCAGCCCCAGCATTTT.

V usage is TRBV5-5 and J usage is TRBJ2-7; TRBD2 is a possible D gene (5 bases). Trimming took off 3 bases at V and 5 bases at J, with 12 bases between the two ends. The germline V gene has CDR1 SGHKS and CDR2 YYEKEE (reference sequence). The CDR3 totals 13 residues. The CDR3 reads CASSSTRANEQYF. The CDR3 DNA reads as TGTGCCAGCAGCTCTACTAGAGCCAACGAGCAGTACTTC.

The V gene is TRBV7-7, the J gene TRBJ2-3; TRBD1 is a possible D gene (6 bases). This CDR3 is built from 12 residues. Germline values: CDR1 SSHAT, CDR2 FNYEAQ (reference sequence). Trimming pared 4 bases from V and 6 bases from J, leaving 8 bases between. In DNA, the CDR3 is TGTGCCAGCAGCTCAACAGGGGATACGCAGTATTTT. It is translated as CASSSTGDTQYF.

The rearrangement links TRBV18 to TRBJ1-2; TRBD1 is a possible D gene (6 bases). Trimming cost V 3 bases and J 6 bases, with 14 bases left between them. The CDR3 is 14 amino acids. CDR1 and CDR2 from the germline V gene are KGHSH and LQKENI. The CDR3 protein is CASSPGQGKNGYTF. The CDR3 coding sequence is TGTGCCAGCTCACCGGGGCAGGGGAAGAATGGCTACACCTTC.

V is TRBV27 and J is TRBJ2-3, with a weak D call TRBD2 (5 bases). The CDR3 spans 12 residues. The V end lost 4 bases, the J end lost 6 bases, and 8 bases lay between the germline ends. Germline lookup yields CDR1 MNHEY and CDR2 SMNVEV (reference sequence). The CDR3 DNA follows: TGTGCCAGCAGTTCCGGGATGGATACGCAGTATTTT. This sequence encodes CASSSGMDTQYF.

The gene calls are TRBV2 and TRBJ2-3; 7 nucleotides line up with TRBD2. V shed 7 bases and J 2 bases; nucleotides not matched to a gene: 6. This CDR3 has 14 amino acids. Germline loops: CDR1 SNHLY, CDR2 FYNNEI. The CDR3 coding sequence is TGTGCCAGCACTGCGGGGGTTTCCACAGATACGCAGTATTTT. Its protein product is CASTAGVSTDTQYF.

This clone came up a few times. The chain has TRBV5-6 and TRBJ2-7; weak D call: TRBD2 (6 bases). CDR3 length: 13 amino acids. The V gene's germline CDR1 is SGHDT and CDR2 YYEEEE. The V end was cut by 2 bases, the J end by 4 bases, with 10 bases between. The DNA of the CDR3 is TGTGCCAGCAGCTTTTGGGGAGGATACGAGCAGTACTTC. Amino acids: CASSFWGGYEQYF.

This sequence joins TRBV2 and TRBJ2-4, with 8 bases fitting TRBD1. Germline loops: CDR1 SNHLY, CDR2 FYNNEI. This CDR3 spans 15 amino acids. V shed 7 bases, J shed 1 base, and the junction held 6 bases outside the gene matches. Here the CDR3 DNA reads TGTGCCAGCACCGCAGGGGGCCGGGCCAAAAACATTCAGTACTTC. Its translation: CASTAGGRAKNIQYF. Using reference TRBV2 and TRBJ2-4 for the parts outside the CDR3, the full variable domain is EPEVTQTPSHQVTQMGQEVILRCVPISNHLYFYWYRQILGQKVEFLVSFYNNEISEKSEIFDDQFSVERPDGSNFTLKIRSTKLEDSAMYFCASTAGGRAKNIQYFGAGTRLSVL.

The gene calls are TRBV6-1 and TRBJ2-1; D is unresolved. CDR3 length: 11 amino acids. V lost 7 bases and J lost 7, with 8 bases in between. The germline gives CDR1 MNHNS, CDR2 SASEGT. In nucleotides, the CDR3 is TGTGCCAGCAACGAGTGGAATGAGCAGTTCTTC. Translated: CASNEWNEQFF.

The chain uses TRBV5-1 and TRBJ1-2; tentatively, D is TRBD1 (5 bases). CDR1 and CDR2 from the germline V gene are SGHRS and YFSETQ. The CDR3 consists of 14 residues. Trimming removed 2 bases from V and 3 bases from J, with 11 bases in between. The DNA of the CDR3 is TGCGCCAGCAGCTTCAGGGTACCCGACTATGGCTACACCTTC. Its protein is CASSFRVPDYGYTF.

This chain joins TRBV7-9 and TRBJ2-1; 14 nucleotides agree with TRBD2. The CDR3 runs 17 residues. Germline trimming cut 5 bases from V and 2 bases from J; bases unmatched to any gene: 5. CDR1 SEHNR and CDR2 FQNEAQ come from the germline V gene (reference sequence). The CDR3 nucleotides are TGTGCCAGCAGCCTAAGGGGACTAGCGGGAGCCTACAATGAGCAGTTCTTC. It yields the protein CASSLRGLAGAYNEQFF.

This chain joins TRBV2 and TRBJ2-4; no clear D. The CDR3 spans 14 residues. V lost 6 bases and J 1 base, leaving 10 bases between the germline ends. Germline loops: CDR1 SNHLY, CDR2 FYNNEI. This CDR3 reads CASRARSAKNIQYF. CDR3 DNA sequence: TGTGCCAGCAGGGCGCGGTCGGCCAAAAACATTCAGTACTTC.

This chain joins TRBV2 and TRBJ2-3, with D unresolved. V was pared by 4 bases and J by 1 base, with 3 bases between. This CDR3 is built from 12 residues. Per the germline V gene, CDR1 is SNHLY and CDR2 is FYNNEI. The CDR3 protein is CASSVRTDTQYF. Here the CDR3 DNA reads TGTGCCAGCAGTGTACGCACAGATACGCAGTATTTT.

The table lists this clone with a count of one. V usage is TRBV9 and J usage is TRBJ2-6, with D possibly being TRBD1 (6 bases). There are 17 residues in the CDR3. Germline lookup yields CDR1 SGDLS and CDR2 YYNGEE. Trimming pared 0 bases from V and 0 bases from J, leaving 10 bases between. The CDR3 DNA is TGTGCCAGCAGCGTAGCTCCGGGACACTCTGGGGCCAACGTCCTGACTTTC. It translates to CASSVAPGHSGANVLTF.

The rearrangement links TRBV19 to TRBJ2-3; TRBD2 aligns across 7 bases. The ends lost 4 bases at V and 6 bases at J; junction bases unmatched: 7. CDR1 LNHDA and CDR2 SQIVND come from the germline V gene (reference sequence). The CDR3 consists of 14 residues. In DNA form, the CDR3 reads TGTGCCAGTAGTAGCCCGGGAGCGGGGGATACGCAGTATTTT. Protein: CASSSPGAGDTQYF.

The chain uses TRBV25-1 and TRBJ2-5, with D maybe TRBD2 (6 bases). Germline CDR1 and CDR2: MGHDK and SYGVNS. Trimming cost V 4 bases and J 1 base, with 13 bases left between them. This CDR3 region has 15 residues. For the CDR3, the DNA is TGTGCCAGCAGTGCTCCCCGGGACTTCCAAGAGACCCAGTACTTC. It codes for CASSAPRDFQETQYF.

For this clone: A read error may produce the germline difference seen at one junction end. The CDR3 loop reads CASSVDGQGTQYF. The CDR3 DNA follows: TGTGCCAGCAGCGTAGACGGACAAGGGACCCAGTACTTC. J is TRBJ2-5 and V is TRBV9, with D tentatively TRBD1 (5 bases). The CDR3 sequence is 13 residues long. Germline V CDR1 and CDR2: SGDLS, YYNGEE.